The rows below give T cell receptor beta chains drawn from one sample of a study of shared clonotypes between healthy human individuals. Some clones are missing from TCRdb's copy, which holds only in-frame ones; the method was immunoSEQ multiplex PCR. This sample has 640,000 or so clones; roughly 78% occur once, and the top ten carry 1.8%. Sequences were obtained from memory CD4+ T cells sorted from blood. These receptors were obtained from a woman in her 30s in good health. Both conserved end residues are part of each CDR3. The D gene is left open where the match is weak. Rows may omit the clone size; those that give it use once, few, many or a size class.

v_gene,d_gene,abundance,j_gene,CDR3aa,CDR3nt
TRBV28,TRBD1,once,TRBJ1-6,CASSLTRGRSPLHF,TGTGCCAGCAGTTTAACCAGGGGGCGGTCACCCCTCCACTTT
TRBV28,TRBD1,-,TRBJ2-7,CASSAWDRVDEQYF,TGTGCCAGCAGTGCATGGGACAGGGTAGACGAGCAGTACTTC
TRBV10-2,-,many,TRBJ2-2,CASSGLGSAGELFF,TGCGCCAGCAGTGGCTTAGGGTCTGCCGGGGAGCTGTTTTTT
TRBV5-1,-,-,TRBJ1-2,CASSFFGTNAAKHGYTF,TGCGCCAGCAGCTTTTTCGGGACAAACGCGGCCAAACACGGCTACACCTTC
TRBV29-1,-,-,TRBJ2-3,CSARGAGSGRTDTQYF,TGCAGCGCAAGGGGGGCAGGCTCGGGTAGAACAGATACGCAGTATTTT
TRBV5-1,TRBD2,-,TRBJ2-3,CASDNRPSGSPTDTQYF,TGCGCCAGCGATAATCGGCCTAGCGGGAGCCCCACAGATACGCAGTATTTT
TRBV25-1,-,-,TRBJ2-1,CASSEPAKQRPWKDEQFF,TGTGCCAGCAGTGAGCCAGCAAAACAGAGGCCCTGGAAGGATGAGCAGTTCTTC
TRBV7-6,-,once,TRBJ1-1,CASSLPALNTEAFF,TGTGCCAGCAGCTTACCCGCTCTCAACACTGAAGCTTTCTTT
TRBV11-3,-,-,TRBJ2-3,CASSLGLAPDTQYF,TGTGCCAGCAGCTTAGGTCTAGCCCCGGATACGCAGTATTTT
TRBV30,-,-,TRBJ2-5,CAWTGAETQYF,TGTGCCTGGACAGGGGCTGAGACCCAGTACTTC
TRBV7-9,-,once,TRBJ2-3,CASSLSADLTDTQYF,TGTGCCAGCAGCTTATCCGCTGATCTCACAGATACGCAGTATTTT
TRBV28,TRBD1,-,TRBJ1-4,CASSPGQLDEKLFF,TGTGCCAGCAGCCCGGGACAGCTAGATGAAAAACTGTTTTTT
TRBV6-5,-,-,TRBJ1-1,CASRYRNTEAFF,TGTGCCAGCAGGTACAGGAACACTGAAGCTTTCTTT
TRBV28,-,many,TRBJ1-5,CASSLVDGRNQPQHF,TGTGCCAGCAGTTTAGTGGATGGGCGCAATCAGCCCCAGCATTTT
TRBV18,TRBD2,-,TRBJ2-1,CASSPTAGDNEQFF,TGTGCCAGCTCACCTACAGCGGGGGACAATGAGCAGTTCTTC
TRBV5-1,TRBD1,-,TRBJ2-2,CASSFGTGGSTGELFF,TGCGCCAGCAGCTTCGGGACAGGGGGGAGCACCGGGGAGCTGTTTTTT
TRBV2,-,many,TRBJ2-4,CASSEGTGPAKNIQYF,TGTGCCAGCAGTGAAGGGACGGGCCCAGCCAAAAACATTCAGTACTTC
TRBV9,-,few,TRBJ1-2,CASSEGTHYGYTF,TGTGCCAGCAGCGAAGGGACACACTATGGCTACACCTTC
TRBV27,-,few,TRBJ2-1,CASSPEGWVQFF,TGTGCCAGCAGTCCCGAGGGGTGGGTGCAGTTCTTC
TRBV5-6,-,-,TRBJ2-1,CASSPGDFRGEQFF,TGTGCCAGCAGCCCAGGAGATTTTCGCGGTGAGCAGTTCTTC